Below are 20 T cell receptor beta chains sequenced from a single sample in a study of T-cell reconstitution after alpha-beta-depleted transplantation in children. The TCRbeta library was prepared with unique molecular identifiers. TCRdb called the PCR reads again in MiXCR, with one record for every CDR3 protein. The sample lists under 450,000 distinct CDR3 sequences; roughly 16% were seen once. The specimen was PBMCs, mostly from graft donor cells, collected 360 days after TCRalphabeta/CD19-depleted stem cell transplant. The receptors shown here come from a boy in the first two years of life who had a stem cell transplant for Wiskott-Aldrich syndrome, so the T cells may come from the graft donor.

This clonotype was counted only a few times. V usage is TRBV6-1 and J usage is TRBJ2-7; 11 bases match TRBD1. The length of the CDR3 is 16 residues. Trimming removed 3 bases from V and 4 bases from J; junction bases left unmatched: 8. In germline, CDR1 is MNHNS, CDR2 SASEGT. CDR3 sequence reads: CASSDPRTGGWYEQYF. The CDR3 region has the DNA TGTGCCAGCAGTGATCCCCGGACAGGGGGCTGGTACGAGCAGTACTTC.

In its sample, this clonotype was seen a few times. The J gene is TRBJ2-1, the V gene TRBV7-9, with D perhaps assigned TRBD1 or TRBD2 (5 bases each). Per germline, CDR1 SEHNR and CDR2 FQNEAQ (reference sequence). The CDR3 loop spans 12 amino acids. CDR3 protein: CAPGTDDNEQFF. CDR3 sequence (DNA): TGTGCGCCCGGGACCGATGACAATGAGCAGTTCTTC.

This clonotype was seen only a few times. This chain uses TRBV3-1 with TRBJ2-2; 9 bases map to TRBD2. This CDR3 region has 16 residues. The V gene's germline CDR1 is LGHDT and CDR2 YNNKEL (reference sequence). V was clipped by 6 bases and J by 4 bases; unmatched bases: 9. The CDR3 loop is CASRPLAGRFTGELFF. The CDR3 DNA sequence: TGTGCCAGCAGGCCCCTAGCGGGAAGGTTCACCGGGGAGCTGTTTTTT.

This clonotype has at least ten counts. The chain couples TRBV20-1 to TRBJ2-1; 10 bases agree with TRBD2. The V and J ends lost 4 bases and 5 bases, in that order; junction bases with no gene match: 5. Germline V gene data show CDR1 as DFQATT and CDR2 as SNEGSKA (reference sequence). The CDR3 has 14 residues. CDR3 sequence: CSAILAGVHNEQFF. The CDR3 DNA sequence: TGCAGTGCTATCCTAGCGGGAGTCCACAATGAGCAGTTCTTC.

This CDR3 is CASSPRTTFYNEQFF. The CDR3 DNA reads as TGTGCCAGCAGTCCGAGGACTACGTTCTACAATGAGCAGTTCTTC. The chain is built from TRBV12-3 or TRBV12-4 and TRBJ2-1; D perhaps matches TRBD2 (6 bases). V was shortened by 5 bases and J by 3 bases, with 14 bases between the two germline ends. The CDR3 contains 15 residues.

The V gene is TRBV10-2, the J gene TRBJ2-7; D remains unclear. Trimming pared 3 bases from V and 2 bases from J, leaving 8 bases between. This CDR3 has 13 residues. Per the germline V gene, CDR1 is WSHSY and CDR2 is SAAADI. As DNA, the CDR3 is TGCGCCAGCAGTGAAGGCCTTACCTACGAGCAGTACTTC. Protein sequence: CASSEGLTYEQYF.

This chain joins TRBV12-3 or TRBV12-4 and TRBJ2-2, with 14 bases aligning to TRBD2. Germline trimming cut 6 bases from V and 6 bases from J; bases unmatched to any gene: 6. The CDR3 runs 16 residues. CDR3 residues: CASSRGLAGGPGELFF. The CDR3 nucleotides read TGTGCCAGCAGCCGCGGACTAGCGGGAGGCCCCGGGGAGCTGTTTTTT.

V gene TRBV10-3 combines with J gene TRBJ2-7; 11 positions agree with TRBD1. Germline V gene lookup returns CDR1 ENHRY and CDR2 SYGVKD. CDR3 length: 15 residues. V lost 0 bases and J lost 6; bases outside the gene matches: 4. The CDR3 loop is CAISESRDRGVEQYF. The CDR3 nucleotides read TGTGCCATCAGTGAGTCTAGGGACAGGGGGGTCGAGCAGTACTTC.

The chain carries TRBV7-9 and TRBJ2-1; perhaps TRBD2 as D (5 bases). In germline, CDR1 is SEHNR, CDR2 FQNEAQ (reference sequence). The CDR3 totals 13 residues. Trimming took off 3 bases at V and 13 bases at J, with 16 bases between the two ends. The CDR3 region is CASSFGVRPGQFF. The CDR3 DNA follows: TGTGCCAGCAGCTTCGGGGTCCGACCGGGACAGTTCTTC. Based on the CDR3 plus reference TRBV7-9 and TRBJ2-1, the full variable domain is DTGVSQNPRHKITKRGQNVTFRCDPISEHNRLYWYRQTLGQGPEFLTYFQNEAQLEKSRLLSDRFSAERPKGSFSTLEIQRTEQGDSAMYLCASSFGVRPGQFFGPGTRLTVL.

This clonotype was recorded many times. V gene TRBV29-1 combines with J gene TRBJ2-1; possibly TRBD2 for D (7 bases). The CDR3 is 14 amino acids. Germline V lookup: CDR1 SQVTM, CDR2 ANQGSEA. V lost 6 bases and J lost 6, with 18 bases in between. CDR3 amino acids: CSVARGGKGNEQFF. The CDR3 nucleotides are TGCAGCGTCGCCAGGGGAGGGAAGGGCAATGAGCAGTTCTTC.

This clonotype was seen many times. The CDR3 DNA follows: TGCATCACGGGGCGAGGCACAGATACGCAGTATTTT. It yields the protein CITGRGTDTQYF. The J gene is TRBJ2-3, the V gene TRBV20-1; either TRBD1 or TRBD2 may supply D (5 bases each). The CDR3 has 12 residues. Germline V CDR1 and CDR2: DFQATT, SNEGSKA (reference sequence).

V gene TRBV29-1 combines with J gene TRBJ2-5, with 11 bases aligning to TRBD2. CDR1 and CDR2 (germline): SQVTM, ANQGSEA. The CDR3 is made up of 16 amino acids. Unmatched junction bases numbered 8, after V lost 5 bases and J lost 0 bases. Here the CDR3 reads CSVCLAGGRYQETQYF. The CDR3 coding sequence is TGCAGCGTTTGTCTAGCGGGGGGCCGGTACCAAGAGACCCAGTACTTC.

The chain is built from TRBV12-3 or TRBV12-4 and TRBJ2-7; D might be TRBD2 (5 bases). Trimming left V 5 bases short and J 2 bases short, with 19 bases between. This CDR3 has 16 amino acids. CDR3 region: CASSRGLSAPPYEQYF. CDR3 sequence (DNA): TGTGCCAGCAGTCGCGGACTTAGCGCCCCCCCCTACGAGCAGTACTTC.

This clonotype was counted between two and nine times. This sequence joins TRBV4-3 and TRBJ2-1, with D perhaps TRBD2 (6 bases). CDR1 is LGHNA, CDR2 YSLEER, per germline. Trimming stripped 4 bases from V and 3 bases from J, with 13 bases between. The CDR3 is made up of 15 amino acids. The CDR3 region is CASSPRLVLYNEQFF. CDR3 DNA: TGCGCCAGCAGCCCCCGACTAGTTCTCTACAATGAGCAGTTCTTC.

This clonotype has only a few counts. This rearrangement joins TRBV7-9 to TRBJ2-5, with 7 nucleotides matching TRBD2. Germline CDR1 and CDR2: SEHNR and FQNEAQ (reference sequence). This CDR3 has 13 amino acids. The J segment lost 5 bases and the V segment lost 5 bases, leaving 5 bases of the junction unmatched. The CDR3 DNA reads TGTGCCAGCAGCCGCGTCGGGGGGGAGACCCAGTACTTC. Protein sequence: CASSRVGGETQYF.

This clonotype appeared a few times. V and J are TRBV5-1 and TRBJ2-1; 11 positions agree with TRBD2. The CDR3 covers 16 residues. The germline CDR1 and CDR2 sequences are SGHRS and YFSETQ. Trimming took 4 bases from V and 6 from J; bases not matched to a gene: 9. CDR3 region: CASSGPSGRHLNEQFF. As DNA, the CDR3 is TGCGCCAGCAGCGGGCCTAGCGGGAGGCACCTCAATGAGCAGTTCTTC.

Remarks on this clonotype: A junction boundary mismatches the germline segment, possibly from a read error. The rearrangement joins TRBV5-1 to TRBJ2-3; the D gene could be TRBD1 or TRBD2 (6 bases each). Germline V CDR1 and CDR2: SGHRS, YFSETQ. The CDR3 spans 14 residues. CDR3 protein: CASSLGGGIDTQYF. As DNA, the CDR3 is TGCGCCAGCAGTTTGGGGGGCGGAATAGATACGCAGTATTTT.

This chain joins TRBV12-3 or TRBV12-4 and TRBJ2-7, with 11 bases matching TRBD1. Trimming at V came to 2 bases and at J to 6 bases, leaving 9 bases not matched to a gene. The CDR3 totals 16 residues. The CDR3 sequence: CASSLRDRGSRLEQYF. The CDR3 bases are TGTGCCAGCAGTTTAAGGGACAGGGGGTCCCGTCTCGAGCAGTACTTC.

The rearrangement joins TRBV6-5 to TRBJ2-1; D ambiguous. Between the trimmed V and J ends, which lost 0 bases and 3 bases, there was a span of 9 bases. The V gene's germline CDR1 is MNHEY and CDR2 SVGAGI. The CDR3 extends over 15 amino acids. CDR3 in amino acids: CASSYSRLDYNEQFF. The CDR3 DNA reads as TGTGCCAGCAGTTACTCTCGACTCGACTACAATGAGCAGTTCTTC.

In DNA form, the CDR3 reads TGTGCCAGCAACTTAAGGGTGCGGGGGCCCCCTTACAATGAGCAGTTCTTC. It encodes CASNLRVRGPPYNEQFF. This chain joins TRBV12-3 or TRBV12-4 and TRBJ2-1; D is perhaps TRBD2 (7 bases). V was clipped by 7 bases and J by 4 bases, with 23 bases between them. This CDR3 has 17 residues.